This T cell receptor (beta chain) is from a study of regulatory T cells in long-lasting Graves disease. Study conclusions and caveats: Newly diagnosed patients shared 1,000 or so public clonotypes; persistent patients shared approximately 2,700.

This clonotype has a count of ten or more. The antigen remains undetermined. The V and J ends lost 6 bases and 5 bases respectively, with 11 bases between them. This CDR3 is 13 amino acids long. Germline loops: CDR1 MDHEN, CDR2 SYDVKM. Library construction for TCR beta used iRepertoire HTBI primers and Arm-PCR of CDR3 regions. TCRdb ran MiXCR on the multiplex PCR reads and lists one entry per CDR3 protein. This sample has 300,000 to 400,000 distinct CDR3 sequences, with over 15% found just once. The time point: newly diagnosed GD, antithyroid drugs for less than 3 months. After RNA was extracted from PBMCs, the TCR library was made from it. The same specimen was also included in a second study, on T cells in Graves' hyperthyroidism and ophthalmopathy.

The material was peripheral blood mononuclear cells (PBMCs), obtained at new diagnosis, from a patient treated with antithyroid drugs. The J gene is TRBJ1-5, the V gene TRBV28; D is perhaps TRBD1 (6 bases). This TCR was sampled from a man aged 35 to 55 with Graves disease. The CDR3 protein is CASRGHVDQPQHF. The CDR3 DNA sequence: TGTGCCAGCAGGGGACACGTCGATCAGCCCCAGCATTTT.